These T cell receptor beta chains were read from a single sample in a study of somatic mutations in cytotoxic T cells in rheumatoid arthritis. Only in-frame clones appear in the TCRdb table, and some are missing; sequencing was by immunoSEQ multiplex PCR. The sample consists of about 11,000 clones, 82% of them appearing once. The sequencing sample was made of CD8+ T cells sorted from blood. The origin of the receptors is a woman in her sixties or seventies with rheumatoid arthritis. Both conserved end residues are part of each CDR3. A D gene is named only where the DNA matches it firmly. Only some rows state a clone size, as once, few, many or a class for expanded clones.

TRBV11-2,TRBJ1-1,once,.,TGTGCCAGCAGCGGTGACAAATTGATGAACACTGAAGCTTTCTTT,CASSGDKLMNTEAFF
TRBV30,TRBJ1-3,few,.,TGTGCCTGGAAAGGGGTTGGAAACACCATATATTTT,CAWKGVGNTIYF
TRBV7-9,TRBJ1-1,.,TRBD1,TGTGCCAGCAGCCCGACTGGACAGGTCATGAACACTGAAGCTTTCTTT,CASSPTGQVMNTEAFF
TRBV19,TRBJ2-1,.,TRBD2,TGTGCCAGTAGTATGACTAGCGGGAGTCTCAATGAGCAGTTCTTC,CASSMTSGSLNEQFF
TRBV10-2,TRBJ2-1,.,.,TGCGCCAGCAGTGGGCCCTGGGGGGAGGTACGCCCTGAGCAGTTCTTC,CASSGPWGEVRPEQFF
TRBV14,TRBJ2-3,.,TRBD2,TGTGCCAGCAGCCATATGTCGGGAGGCAGGGATACGCAGTATTTT,CASSHMSGGRDTQYF
TRBV9,TRBJ1-2,.,.,TGTGCCAGCAGCGCCTCGACAGAGCTCAACTATGGCTACACCTTC,CASSASTELNYGYTF
TRBV6-5,TRBJ2-7,.,TRBD1,TGTGCCAGCAGTTACGGACAGGGACTTGGCTACGAGCAGTACTTC,CASSYGQGLGYEQYF
TRBV27,TRBJ2-7,once,TRBD1,TGTGCCAGCTCAACCGGGACAGGGGCCTACGAGCAGTACTTC,CASSTGTGAYEQYF
TRBV5-6,TRBJ2-7,few,TRBD1,TGTGCCAGCAGCTTTTGGACAGGGAACGAGCAGTACTTC,CASSFWTGNEQYF
TRBV5-6,TRBJ1-1,few,.,TGTGCCAGCAGCGGGGCATACACCGGAGACACTGAAGCTTTCTTT,CASSGAYTGDTEAFF
TRBV7-9,TRBJ1-6,.,.,TGTGCCAGCAGTTCTGATAGCTCCTATAATTCACCCCTCCACTTT,CASSSDSSYNSPLHF
TRBV7-2,TRBJ2-1,.,.,TGTGCCAGCAGCCCGTACCTGGGCGCGGGGAATGAGCAGTTCTTC,CASSPYLGAGNEQFF